This T cell receptor (beta chain) was sequenced in a study of technical replicates of blood from a few donors (TCRdb year 2017). From the cysteine up to the phenylalanine, the CDR3 has a length of 15 residues. Solely the CDR3 DNA is kept, with 45 bases framed from the first base. V and J lose 7 bases and 3 bases, and a span of 18 bases separates them. CDR1 SGHTA and CDR2 FQGNSA are derived from the germline V gene. In the case of this clone: The target of this receptor is not known. It has no much larger one-base neighbor in the sample; base qualities were not kept.

Receptor libraries were prepared by the immunoSEQ multiplex PCR assay. This immuneACCESS table, as held by TCRdb, lists in-frame sequences with V and J called but not all clones. Of the missing ones, under half trace to an unresolved V gene in checked studies; the others have no known cause. The sample data list about 66,000 clones, and 85% to 90% of these were observed just once. 4.5% to 5% of the sample goes to the ten largest clones. Material: PBMCs. This clonotype was obtained from a human donor in good health. Some clones in this sample may be carry-over from other donors' samples. The chain uses TRBV7-2 and TRBJ2-5, with a tentative D gene TRBD1 over 6 matching bases. The nucleotide sequence is given as TGTGCCAGCAACTCGTATGGTGGGGGCAAAGAGACCCAGTACTTC. This gives the protein CASNSYGGGKETQYF.